This TCR beta chain originates from a study of T-cell reconstitution after alpha-beta-depleted transplantation in children. Unique molecular identifiers were used in preparing the TCRbeta library. TCRdb reanalysed the PCR reads using MiXCR and keeps one entry per CDR3 protein. Of 600,000 or so distinct CDR3 sequences in the sample, roughly 24% were seen once. The CDR3 contains 14 residues. Germline CDR1 reads LGHNT; CDR2 reads FRNRAP. V shed 5 bases and J shed 6 bases, with 16 bases lying between them. As to this clonotype: Its specificity is unknown.

Findings and limits, study-wide: Two months or so post-transplant, alpha-beta T cells reportedly derived from several hundred expanded graft clones. It was surviving recipient T cells and thymic progenitors that gave some patients high TCRbeta diversity at day 60. After one year, T-cell counts and TCRbeta diversity mostly came from new T cells.

The chain joins TRBV12-5 to TRBJ1-1; D is possibly TRBD1 (5 bases). The starting material was PBMCs, mostly from graft donor cells, obtained 360 days after TCRalphabeta/CD19-depleted stem cell transplant. The TCR was taken from a boy younger than two who had a stem cell transplant for acute myeloid leukemia, so the T cells may come from the graft donor. The CDR3 region has the DNA TGTGCTAGTGGTCGGCCGCCGGACAACTCTGAAGCTTTCTTT. As protein: CASGRPPDNSEAFF.